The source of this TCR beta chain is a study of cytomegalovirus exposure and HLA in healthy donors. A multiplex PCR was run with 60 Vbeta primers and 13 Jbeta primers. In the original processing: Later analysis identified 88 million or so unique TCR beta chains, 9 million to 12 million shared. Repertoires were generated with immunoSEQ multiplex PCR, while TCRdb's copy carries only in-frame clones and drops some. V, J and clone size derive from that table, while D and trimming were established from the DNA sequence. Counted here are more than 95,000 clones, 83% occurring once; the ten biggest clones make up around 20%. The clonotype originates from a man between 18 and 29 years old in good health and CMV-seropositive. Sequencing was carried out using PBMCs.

The CDR3 is CASSFGVLNEKLFF. The CDR3 DNA is TGCGCCAGCAGCTTCGGGGTCCTTAATGAAAAACTGTTTTTT. This chain links TRBV5-1 with TRBJ1-4; D remains unclear. The ends were cut back, 2 bases at V and 4 bases at J, with 9 bases in the middle. There are 14 residues in the CDR3. Germline V gene data show CDR1 as SGHRS and CDR2 as YFSETQ.